The TCR beta chain described here comes from a study of T cells in women clearing cervical HPV infection. Some clones are missing from TCRdb's copy, which holds only in-frame ones; the method was immunoSEQ multiplex PCR. Here the sample table reports approximately 39,000 clones. Sequencing used blood buffy coat. The sequence was collected from a woman between 18 and 70 years old with a cervical HPV16 infection that either progressed to CIN3+ or cleared (not recorded which).

CDR3 in amino acids: CASSIPSGGNQPQHF. The part of the CDR3 DNA that was read is TGTGCCAGCAGTATACCGTCAGGGGGCAATCAGCCC. The chain recombines TRBV6-2 or TRBV6-3 with TRBJ1-5, with D tentatively TRBD1 (6 bases). The read comes to an end 3 residues before the CDR3 does, leaving the germline J gene to fill in the end. V shed 5 bases and J shed 2 bases, with 13 bases lying between them. The V gene's germline CDR1 is MNHEY and CDR2 SVGEGT. CDR3 length equals 15 residues.